The 18 T cell receptor beta chains below come from one sample, sequenced in a study of radiation and T cells in renal cell carcinoma. Sequencing was performed with immunoSEQ multiplex PCR; in TCRdb, only in-frame clones are kept and a portion is missing. Of 6,000 to 8,000 clones listed, almost 65% are singletons. Treatment described: treatment-naive control, cytoreductive nephrectomy. The sequencing used tumor tissue, collected from a patient whose treatment was nephrectomy without radiotherapy. These receptors were taken from a woman in her 70s with renal cell carcinoma.

The CDR3 coding sequence is TGCGCCAGCAGCCAAGATCTAGCCAAAAACATTCAGTACTTC. This sequence encodes CASSQDLAKNIQYF. The genes are TRBV4-1 and TRBJ2-4; D is uncertain. The germline V gene encodes CDR1 MGHRA and CDR2 YSYEKL. The CDR3 contains 14 residues. Trimming left V 0 bases short and J 0 bases short, with 3 bases between.

As DNA, the CDR3 is TGTGCCAGCAGCCAACGGACAGGGTTGAACACTGAAGCTTTCTTT. The encoded protein is CASSQRTGLNTEAFF. The V call is TRBV16, the J call TRBJ1-1; 8 positions agree with TRBD1. The V gene's germline CDR1 is KGHSY and CDR2 FQNENV. The CDR3 consists of 15 residues. V was clipped by 2 bases and J by 0 bases; unmatched bases: 2.

This chain links TRBV29-1 with TRBJ1-1; 7 bases are shared with TRBD1. CDR3 size: 13 residues. In germline, CDR1 is SQVTM, CDR2 ANQGSEA. The V gene end was trimmed by 3 bases and the J gene end by 1 base; junction bases not matched to a gene: 2. CDR3 nucleotides: TGCAGCGTTGATTGGACAGGGAACACTGAAGCTTTCTTT. Residues: CSVDWTGNTEAFF. Based on the CDR3 plus reference TRBV29-1 and TRBJ1-1, the full variable domain is SAVISQKPSRDICQRGTSLTIQCQVDSQVTMMFWYRQQPGQSLTLIATANQGSEATYESGFVIDKFPISRPNLTFSTLTVSNMSPEDSSIYLCSVDWTGNTEAFFGQGTRLTVV.

The rearrangement joins TRBV27 to TRBJ2-1; 9 bases line up with TRBD1. Germline V lookup: CDR1 MNHEY, CDR2 SMNVEV (reference sequence). Trimming cost V 2 bases and J 8 bases; bases outside gene matches: 7. This CDR3 comprises 15 residues. The CDR3 sequence: CASSLGTGQGDEQFF. The DNA for the CDR3 is TGTGCCAGCAGTTTAGGGACAGGGCAAGGGGATGAGCAGTTCTTC.

The CDR3: CASSYDGDQPQHF. The CDR3, as DNA: TGTGCCAGTAGTTATGATGGGGATCAGCCCCAGCATTTT. This chain connects TRBV19 to TRBJ1-5; no firm D call. V was trimmed by 5 bases and J by 5 bases, leaving 10 bases between them. This CDR3 is 13 amino acids long. Germline V gene data show CDR1 as LNHDA and CDR2 as SQIVND (reference sequence).

The rearrangement uses TRBV14 and TRBJ2-7, with D hard to call. Trimming stripped 4 bases from V and 0 bases from J, with 10 bases between. The CDR3 extends over 14 amino acids. The germline V gene encodes CDR1 SGHDN and CDR2 FVKESK. The CDR3 sequence: CASSRIQSSYEQYF. For the CDR3, the DNA is TGTGCCAGCAGCCGAATACAGAGCTCCTACGAGCAGTACTTC. The whole variable domain, filled in from reference TRBV14 and TRBJ2-7, reads EAGVTQFPSHSVIEKGQTVTLRCDPISGHDNLYWYRRVMGKEIKFLLHFVKESKQDESGMPNNRFLAERTGGTYSTLKVQPAELEDSGVYFCASSRIQSSYEQYFGPGTRLTVT.

CDR3 residues: CASSIQVPGDEQYF. The CDR3 DNA sequence: TGCGCCAGCAGCATACAGGTCCCCGGGGACGAGCAGTACTTC. This chain connects TRBV5-1 to TRBJ2-7; D is possibly TRBD1 or TRBD2 (5 bases each). This CDR3 contains 14 residues. The V end was cut by 4 bases, the J end by 5 bases, with 16 bases between. Germline values: CDR1 SGHRS, CDR2 YFSETQ.

V and J are TRBV15 and TRBJ2-1, with 7 bases lining up with TRBD2. There are 13 residues in the CDR3. From germline, CDR1 is LNHNV and CDR2 YYDKDF (reference sequence). V lost 7 bases, J lost 3 bases, and 3 bases stayed unmatched. CDR3 nucleotide sequence: TGTGCCACCAAACGGGGGGACTACAATGAGCAGTTCTTC. It specifies CATKRGDYNEQFF.

J is TRBJ1-1 and V is TRBV4-2; possibly TRBD1 for D (6 bases). The CDR3 length is 14 residues. V was clipped by 4 bases and J by 3 bases, with 12 bases between them. Germline lookup yields CDR1 LGHNA and CDR2 YNFKEQ. The CDR3 DNA is TGTGCCAGCAGCCCCAAGTGGGGGCACACTGAAGCTTTCTTT. Protein sequence: CASSPKWGHTEAFF.

This clone was seen a handful of times. The V gene is TRBV7-2, the J gene TRBJ1-1; D ambiguous. The CDR3 totals 13 residues. Deletions cut 7 bases from V and 1 base from J, with 10 bases between. Germline lookup yields CDR1 SGHTA and CDR2 FQGNSA. The CDR3 loop reads CASTEHSNTEAFF. CDR3 nucleotides: TGTGCCAGCACCGAACACTCGAACACTGAAGCTTTCTTT.

The gene calls are TRBV11-1 and TRBJ2-7; unclear D gene. From germline, CDR1 is SGHAT and CDR2 FQDESV (reference sequence). V dropped 5 bases and J dropped 3 bases, with 14 bases sitting between them. This CDR3 is 14 amino acids long. Here the CDR3 DNA reads TGTGCCAGCAGCCCGACGGTCCCCGTCTACGAGCAGTACTTC. Protein: CASSPTVPVYEQYF.

The chain is built from TRBV2 and TRBJ2-5; possible D gene TRBD1, 5 bases. The end of the DNA is better explained by TRBJ2-7, so the J call may be wrong. The germline CDR1 and CDR2 sequences are SNHLY and FYNNEI. This CDR3 has 14 amino acids. Here the CDR3 reads CASSDGRVGGEQYF. CDR3 sequence (DNA): TGTGCCAGCAGTGATGGCAGGGTGGGTGGCGAGCAGTACTTC.

This clone has a handful of counts. The rearrangement uses TRBV6-4 and TRBJ1-1, with TRBD1 as a possible D gene (5 bases). The CDR3 contains 13 residues. Germline CDR1 and CDR2: MRHNA and SNTAGT. V lost 2 bases to trimming and J lost 2 bases, with 6 bases between them. CDR3 in DNA: TGTGCCAGCAGTGACCGGGACAACACTGAAGCTTTCTTT. Translation gives CASSDRDNTEAFF.

This chain uses TRBV5-1 with TRBJ1-1; 8 nucleotides agree with TRBD1. Trimming at V came to 4 bases and at J to 4 bases, leaving 6 bases not matched to a gene. Germline lookup yields CDR1 SGHRS and CDR2 YFSETQ. CDR3 length equals 14 residues. CDR3 residues: CASSLGQVFTEAFF. As DNA, the CDR3 is TGCGCCAGCAGCCTGGGACAGGTTTTCACTGAAGCTTTCTTT.

V gene TRBV19 combines with J gene TRBJ1-1; 7 bases are a match to TRBD1. Germline V gene sequence: CDR1 LNHDA, CDR2 SQIVND (reference sequence). Trimming took 9 bases from V and 1 from J; bases not matched to a gene: 8. This CDR3 comprises 14 residues. CDR3: CASRTQGWNTEAFF. CDR3 DNA: TGTGCCAGCCGTACACAGGGGTGGAACACTGAAGCTTTCTTT. Variable domain in full (rest from reference TRBV19 and TRBJ1-1): DGGITQSPKYLFRKEGQNVTLSCEQNLNHDAMYWYRQDPGQGLRLIYYSQIVNDFQKGDIAEGYSVSREKKESFPLTVTSAQKNPTAFYLCASRTQGWNTEAFFGQGTRLTVV.

The J gene is TRBJ1-4, the V gene TRBV15; D not certain. Trimming cost V 5 bases and J 8 bases, with 9 bases left between them. The CDR3 contains 12 residues. The germline V gene has CDR1 LNHNV and CDR2 YYDKDF (reference sequence). CDR3 sequence reads: CATSRRGEKLFF. The CDR3 DNA follows: TGTGCCACCAGCCGACGTGGGGAAAAACTGTTTTTT.

This rearrangement joins TRBV5-1 to TRBJ2-7; 10 nucleotides match TRBD2. Germline trimming cut 4 bases from V and 5 bases from J; bases unmatched to any gene: 12. This CDR3 has 16 residues. Germline V gene sequence: CDR1 SGHRS, CDR2 YFSETQ. CDR3 nucleotide sequence: TGCGCCAGCAGCCCCACCGCGACTAGCGGGTCCCACGAGCAGTACTTC. It specifies CASSPTATSGSHEQYF.

The CDR3 nucleotides are TGTGCCAGCAGCTTAGATGTAGTTAGCACAGATACGCAGTATTTT. Its protein is CASSLDVVSTDTQYF. This sequence joins TRBV11-2 and TRBJ2-3, with no clear D. The CDR3 contains 15 residues. Germline-derived CDR1 and CDR2 are SGHAT and FQNNGV. Trimming removed 0 bases from V and 0 bases from J, with 7 bases in between.